Listed below are T cell receptor beta chains from one sample, sequenced in a study of cytomegalovirus exposure and HLA in healthy donors. Profiled with immunoSEQ multiplex PCR; TCRdb holds only in-frame clones, not every one. The sample comprises tens of thousands of clones, 97% of which are singletons, and 1.5% to 2% rests with the top ten. Sequenced sample: PBMCs. These receptors all come from a woman between 18 and 29 years old in good health and CMV-seropositive. CDR3s include the opening cysteine and the closing phenylalanine or tryptophan. Fields, in order: D gene, clone size, J gene, V gene, CDR3 protein, CDR3 DNA. A D gene is named only where the DNA matches it firmly. Not all rows give a size; the values are once, few, many and, for expanded clones, a class.

d_gene: TRBD1; abundance: .; j_gene: TRBJ1-1; v_gene: TRBV30; CDR3aa: CAWTGGKDTEAFF; CDR3nt: TGTGCCTGGACAGGGGGCAAGGACACTGAAGCTTTCTTT
d_gene: TRBD2; abundance: .; j_gene: TRBJ2-1; v_gene: TRBV7-9; CDR3aa: CASSLGLGGGLPDEQFF; CDR3nt: TGTGCCAGCAGCTTAGGCCTCGGGGGGGGGTTGCCCGATGAGCAGTTCTTC
d_gene: TRBD1; abundance: .; j_gene: TRBJ1-2; v_gene: TRBV27; CDR3aa: CASSFQGAYRGYTF; CDR3nt: TGTGCCAGCAGTTTTCAGGGGGCCTATCGTGGCTACACCTTC
d_gene: TRBD1; abundance: .; j_gene: TRBJ2-7; v_gene: TRBV19; CDR3aa: CASSSAEWGTGSSYEQYF; CDR3nt: TGTGCCAGTAGTTCGGCTGAGTGGGGGACAGGGAGCTCCTACGAGCAGTACTTC
d_gene: TRBD1; abundance: .; j_gene: TRBJ2-7; v_gene: TRBV5-5; CDR3aa: CASSLLTGDAEQYF; CDR3nt: TGTGCCAGCAGCCTTCTGACAGGGGACGCCGAGCAGTACTTC
d_gene: TRBD2; abundance: .; j_gene: TRBJ2-1; v_gene: TRBV10-3; CDR3aa: CAISESRREAEQFF; CDR3nt: TGTGCCATCAGTGAGTCGAGGCGGGAGGCTGAGCAGTTCTTC
d_gene: TRBD1; abundance: .; j_gene: TRBJ1-5; v_gene: TRBV28; CDR3aa: CASRDPGQGEPQHF; CDR3nt: TGTGCCAGCAGGGATCCGGGACAGGGGGAGCCCCAGCATTTT
d_gene: .; abundance: .; j_gene: TRBJ1-1; v_gene: TRBV28; CDR3aa: CASSLPTGMNTEAFF; CDR3nt: TGTGCCAGCAGTTTACCGACAGGTATGAACACTGAAGCTTTCTTT
d_gene: TRBD1; abundance: .; j_gene: TRBJ1-1; v_gene: TRBV6-1; CDR3aa: CASTQGANTEAFF; CDR3nt: TGTGCCAGCACTCAGGGGGCGAACACTGAAGCTTTCTTT
d_gene: TRBD2; abundance: .; j_gene: TRBJ2-2; v_gene: TRBV15; CDR3aa: CATSRGGVQVGELFF; CDR3nt: TGTGCCACCAGCAGGGGAGGGGTCCAGGTCGGGGAGCTGTTTTTT
d_gene: .; abundance: .; j_gene: TRBJ2-2; v_gene: TRBV13; CDR3aa: CASSFGRNTGELFF; CDR3nt: TGTGCCAGCAGCTTTGGGAGGAACACCGGGGAGCTGTTTTTT
d_gene: .; abundance: .; j_gene: TRBJ2-1; v_gene: TRBV15; CDR3aa: CATSRDRMGLYNEQFF; CDR3nt: TGTGCCACCAGCAGAGATAGGATGGGCCTGTACAATGAGCAGTTCTTC
d_gene: TRBD1; abundance: .; j_gene: TRBJ2-3; v_gene: TRBV11-3; CDR3aa: CASSSGTGSADTQYF; CDR3nt: TGTGCCAGCAGCTCCGGGACAGGGTCCGCAGATACGCAGTATTTT
d_gene: TRBD2; abundance: .; j_gene: TRBJ2-3; v_gene: TRBV6-4; CDR3aa: CAREGLAGGPATQYF; CDR3nt: TGTGCCAGGGAGGGACTAGCGGGAGGGCCGGCTACGCAGTATTTT
d_gene: .; abundance: .; j_gene: TRBJ1-1; v_gene: TRBV28; CDR3aa: CASSSLDRNTEAFF; CDR3nt: TGTGCCAGCAGTTCTTTGGACAGGAACACTGAAGCTTTCTTT
d_gene: TRBD1; abundance: .; j_gene: TRBJ1-4; v_gene: TRBV27; CDR3aa: CASSYTGGEKLFF; CDR3nt: TGTGCCAGCAGTTACACAGGGGGGGAAAAACTGTTTTTT
d_gene: .; abundance: once; j_gene: TRBJ2-7; v_gene: TRBV30; CDR3aa: CAWSAGVGNEQYF; CDR3nt: TGTGCCTGGAGTGCCGGGGTTGGGAACGAGCAGTACTTC
d_gene: TRBD1; abundance: .; j_gene: TRBJ1-1; v_gene: TRBV28; CDR3aa: CASGQPMNTEAFF; CDR3nt: TGTGCCTCGGGACAGCCAATGAACACTGAAGCTTTCTTT
d_gene: TRBD1; abundance: .; j_gene: TRBJ1-2; v_gene: TRBV28; CDR3aa: CASRAPGQGYGYTF; CDR3nt: TGTGCCAGCAGAGCCCCGGGACAGGGGTATGGCTACACCTTC
d_gene: TRBD1; abundance: .; j_gene: TRBJ1-1; v_gene: TRBV28; CDR3aa: CASSPQDRSGGAFF; CDR3nt: TGTGCCAGCAGTCCCCAGGACAGGTCGGGCGGAGCTTTCTTT
d_gene: .; abundance: .; j_gene: TRBJ1-1; v_gene: TRBV27; CDR3aa: CASSLSAVSREGFF; CDR3nt: TGTGCCAGCAGTTTAAGTGCGGTCTCCAGGGAGGGTTTCTTT
d_gene: .; abundance: .; j_gene: TRBJ1-1; v_gene: TRBV29-1; CDR3aa: CSVLQGSASAFF; CDR3nt: TGCAGCGTTTTACAGGGAAGTGCTTCGGCTTTCTTT
d_gene: TRBD2; abundance: .; j_gene: TRBJ2-7; v_gene: TRBV5-3; CDR3aa: CARSRGTSLYEQYF; CDR3nt: TGTGCCAGAAGCCGGGGGACTAGCCTCTACGAGCAGTACTTC
d_gene: TRBD2; abundance: .; j_gene: TRBJ2-1; v_gene: TRBV5-1; CDR3aa: CASSLPSGSGDEQFF; CDR3nt: TGCGCCAGCAGCTTGCCCAGCGGGAGCGGCGATGAGCAGTTCTTC